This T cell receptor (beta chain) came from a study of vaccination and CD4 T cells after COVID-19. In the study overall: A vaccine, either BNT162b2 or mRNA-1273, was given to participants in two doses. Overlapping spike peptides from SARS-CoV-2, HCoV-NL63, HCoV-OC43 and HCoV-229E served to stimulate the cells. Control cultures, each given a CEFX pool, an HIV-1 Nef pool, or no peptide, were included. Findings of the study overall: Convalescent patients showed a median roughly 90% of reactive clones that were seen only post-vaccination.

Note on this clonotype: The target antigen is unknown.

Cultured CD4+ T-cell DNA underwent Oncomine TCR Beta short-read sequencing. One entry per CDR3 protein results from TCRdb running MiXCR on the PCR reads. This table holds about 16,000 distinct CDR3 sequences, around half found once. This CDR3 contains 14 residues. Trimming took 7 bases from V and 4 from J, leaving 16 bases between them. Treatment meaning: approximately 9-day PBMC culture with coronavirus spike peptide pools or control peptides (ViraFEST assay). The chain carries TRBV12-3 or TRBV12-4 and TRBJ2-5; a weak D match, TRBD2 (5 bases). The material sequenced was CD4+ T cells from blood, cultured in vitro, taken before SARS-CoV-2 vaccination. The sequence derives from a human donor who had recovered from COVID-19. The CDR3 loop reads CASKPRGRGETQYF. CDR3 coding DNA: TGTGCCAGCAAACCCCGAGGCCGGGGAGAGACCCAGTACTTC.